Below, 13 T cell receptor beta chains from the same sample are listed, as sequenced in a study of blood T cell repertoires in COVID-19 (dated by TCRdb to the early 2020s). Libraries came from the immunoSEQ multiplex PCR assay. In its TCRdb copy, this immuneACCESS table keeps in-frame sequences only and misses some clones. Where compared with another copy, unresolved V genes explain less than half of these, and the others have no known cause. The sample table contains roughly 240,000 clones; only one count was recorded for approximately 88% of them. The top ten clonotypes cover 2.6% of the sample. Sequencing was done on a sample of PBMCs or T cells enriched from blood (not recorded which). The receptors were gathered from a woman aged 25 to 39 with acute COVID-19.

The rearrangement uses TRBV10-2 and TRBJ1-6; perhaps TRBD1 as D (5 bases). This CDR3 has 12 residues. Germline V gene sequence: CDR1 WSHSY, CDR2 SAAADI. V was trimmed by 6 bases and J by 11 bases, leaving 11 bases between them. The CDR3 bases are TGCGCCAGCAGACCAGGGCAGGCACCCCTCCACTTT. Amino acids: CASRPGQAPLHF.

DNA for the CDR3: TGTGCCAGCAGCCCACTAGGGGGGGGCGCGGGGACTGAAGCTTTCTTT. This gives the protein CASSPLGGGAGTEAFF. The J gene is TRBJ1-1, the V gene TRBV3-1 (or the pseudogene TRBV3-2); TRBD1 might be the D (6 bases). Trimming shortened V by 4 bases and J by 5 bases, and 20 bases separated the two germline ends. Germline CDR1 LGHDT, CDR2 YNNKEL (reference sequence). The CDR3 is 16 amino acids.

CDR3 region: CASSDPTGPLGYGYTF. The CDR3 DNA is TGTGCCAGCAGTGACCCTACAGGGCCCCTTGGGTATGGCTACACCTTC. The chain is built from TRBV2 and TRBJ1-2, with D tentatively TRBD1 (6 bases). The CDR3 extends over 16 amino acids. In germline, CDR1 is SNHLY, CDR2 FYNNEI. V was trimmed by 3 bases and J by 5 bases, leaving 19 bases between them.

The chain links TRBV6-5 to TRBJ1-5, with D uncertain. The V end lost 0 bases, the J end lost 4 bases, and 10 bases lay between the germline ends. From germline, CDR1 is MNHEY and CDR2 SVGAGI. This CDR3 spans 15 amino acids. DNA of the CDR3: TGTGCCAGCAGTTACTCGAGGGTCCAGAATCAGCCCCAGCATTTT. Translated, it gives CASSYSRVQNQPQHF.

The chain carries TRBV15 and TRBJ2-5, with D maybe TRBD2 (5 bases). Trimming removed 5 bases from V and 5 bases from J, with 15 bases in between. Germline loops: CDR1 LNHNV, CDR2 YYDKDF (reference sequence). The length of the CDR3 is 14 residues. Written as DNA, the CDR3 is TGTGCCACCAGCCCAAGCGGACCCTCCGAGACCCAGTACTTC. Its translation: CATSPSGPSETQYF.

The J gene is TRBJ1-2, the V gene TRBV4-1, with 9 bases fitting TRBD1. The CDR3 consists of 16 residues. J was trimmed by 4 bases and V by 3 bases; bases with no gene match: 9. Looked up from germline, CDR1 is MGHRA and CDR2 is YSYEKL. The CDR3 DNA is TGCGCCAGCAGCCAGGGGGACAGGGAATGGAGCTATGGCTACACCTTC. Protein: CASSQGDREWSYGYTF.

The rearrangement links TRBV5-1 to TRBJ1-2; D is possibly TRBD1 (5 bases). In germline, CDR1 is SGHRS, CDR2 YFSETQ. The ends were cut back, 4 bases at V and 0 bases at J, with 10 bases in the middle. The CDR3 contains 14 residues. CDR3 nucleotides: TGCGCCAGCAGCCCCAGGACAACTAACTATGGCTACACCTTC. Its protein is CASSPRTTNYGYTF.

J is TRBJ2-5 and V is TRBV7-6; a possible D gene is TRBD2 (6 bases). Germline CDR1 is SGHVS and CDR2 is FNYEAQ. The CDR3 consists of 13 residues. V dropped 5 bases and J dropped 5 bases, with 12 bases sitting between them. The CDR3 is CASSPSEGETQYF. The DNA of the CDR3 is TGTGCCAGCAGCCCCTCGGAGGGGGAGACCCAGTACTTC.

J is TRBJ2-7 and V is TRBV5-1, with TRBD1 matching 10 bases. After removal of 6 bases from V and 2 bases from J, the junction contained 5 bases not matched to a gene. This CDR3 has 14 amino acids. CDR1 SGHRS and CDR2 YFSETQ come from the germline V gene. In DNA form, the CDR3 reads TGCGCCAGCAAAGCCGGGACAGGGGCCTACGAGCAGTACTTC. Protein sequence: CASKAGTGAYEQYF. The variable domain in full, with the rest retrieved from reference TRBV5-1 and TRBJ2-7, is KAGVTQTPRYLIKTRGQQVTLSCSPISGHRSVSWYQQTPGQGLQFLFEYFSETQRNKGNFPGRFSGRQFSNSRSEMNVSTLELGDSALYLCASKAGTGAYEQYFGPGTRLTVT.

The chain couples TRBV7-9 to TRBJ1-5; 7 nucleotides align to TRBD1. The CDR3 extends over 18 amino acids. Trimming cost V 5 bases and J 3 bases; bases outside gene matches: 16. Germline CDR1 SEHNR, CDR2 FQNEAQ (reference sequence). The CDR3 reads CASSATSSGTVPNQPQHF. The CDR3 DNA reads as TGTGCCAGCAGCGCCACTTCGTCCGGGACAGTCCCCAATCAGCCCCAGCATTTT.

The V gene is TRBV24-1, the J gene TRBJ1-1; D is possibly TRBD1 (5 bases). This CDR3 is built from 18 residues. Trimming took 0 bases from V and 0 from J, leaving 16 bases between them. The germline gives CDR1 KGHDR, CDR2 SFDVKD. CDR3 nucleotide sequence: TGTGCCACCAGTGATTTGGTTCTGGACAACGACATGAACACTGAAGCTTTCTTT. Its protein is CATSDLVLDNDMNTEAFF.

The genes are TRBV4-1 and TRBJ1-2; 8 nucleotides align to TRBD1. CDR3 length: 14 amino acids. The J segment lost 5 bases and the V segment lost 3 bases, leaving 5 bases of the junction unmatched. CDR1 is MGHRA and CDR2 is YSYEKL in the germline V gene. Written as DNA, the CDR3 is TGCGCCAGCAGCCATCGACAGGGGTTATATGGCTACACCTTC. Its translation is CASSHRQGLYGYTF.

A few counts support this clone. This rearrangement joins TRBV18 to TRBJ1-1; 8 bases fit TRBD1. Germline V CDR1 and CDR2: KGHSH, LQKENI. Unmatched junction bases numbered 11, after V lost 5 bases and J lost 9 bases. This CDR3 comprises 14 residues. CDR3 nucleotides: TGTGCCAGCTCATCAGCAGGGGGCGACCGGAAAGCTTTCTTT. Translated: CASSSAGGDRKAFF.